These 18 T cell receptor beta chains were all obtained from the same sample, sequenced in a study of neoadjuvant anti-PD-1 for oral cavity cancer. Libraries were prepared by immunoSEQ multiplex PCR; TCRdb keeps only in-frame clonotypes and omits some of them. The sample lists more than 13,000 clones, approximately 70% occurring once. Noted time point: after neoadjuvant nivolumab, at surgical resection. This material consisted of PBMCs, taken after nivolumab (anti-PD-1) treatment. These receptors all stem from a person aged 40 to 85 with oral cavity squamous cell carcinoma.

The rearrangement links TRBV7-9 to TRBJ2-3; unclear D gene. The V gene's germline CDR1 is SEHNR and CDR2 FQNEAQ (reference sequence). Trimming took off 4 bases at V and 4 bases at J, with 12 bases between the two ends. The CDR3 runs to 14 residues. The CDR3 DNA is TGTGCCAGCAGCTCAGACGCGGAGCCAGATACGCAGTATTTT. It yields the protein CASSSDAEPDTQYF.

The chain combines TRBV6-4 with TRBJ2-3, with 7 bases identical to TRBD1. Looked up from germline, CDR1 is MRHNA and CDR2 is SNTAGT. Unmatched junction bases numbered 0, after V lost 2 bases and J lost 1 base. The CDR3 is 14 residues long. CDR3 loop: CASSDTGGTDTQYF. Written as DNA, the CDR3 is TGTGCCAGCAGTGACACAGGGGGCACAGATACGCAGTATTTT.

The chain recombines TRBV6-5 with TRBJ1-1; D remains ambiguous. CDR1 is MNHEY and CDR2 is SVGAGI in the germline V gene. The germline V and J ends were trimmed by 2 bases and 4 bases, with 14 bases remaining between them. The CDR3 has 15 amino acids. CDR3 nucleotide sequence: TGTGCCAGCAGTTACGTAGGGTATGGCGGCACTGAAGCTTTCTTT. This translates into CASSYVGYGGTEAFF.

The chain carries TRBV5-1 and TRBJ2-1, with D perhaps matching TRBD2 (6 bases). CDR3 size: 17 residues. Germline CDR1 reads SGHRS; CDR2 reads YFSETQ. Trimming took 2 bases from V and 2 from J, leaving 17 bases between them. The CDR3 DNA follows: TGCGCCAGCAGCTTAGGGTGGAGGGGAGGTCCCTACAATGAGCAGTTCTTC. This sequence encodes CASSLGWRGGPYNEQFF.

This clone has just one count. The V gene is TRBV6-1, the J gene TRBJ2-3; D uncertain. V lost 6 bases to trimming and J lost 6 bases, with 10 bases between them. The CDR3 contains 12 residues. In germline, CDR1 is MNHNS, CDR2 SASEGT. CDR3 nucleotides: TGTGCCAGCAGGCCCGGTCCCGATACGCAGTATTTT. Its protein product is CASRPGPDTQYF.

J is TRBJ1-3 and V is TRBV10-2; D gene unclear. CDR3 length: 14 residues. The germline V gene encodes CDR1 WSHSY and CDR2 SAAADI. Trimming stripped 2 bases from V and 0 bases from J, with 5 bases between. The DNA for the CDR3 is TGCGCCAGCAGTGAGACAGACTCTGGAAACACCATATATTTT. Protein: CASSETDSGNTIYF.

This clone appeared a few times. CDR3 amino acids: CASSLGIYGYTF. In DNA form, the CDR3 reads TGTGCCAGCAGCTTGGGTATATATGGCTACACCTTC. The chain joins TRBV11-2 to TRBJ1-2; D not resolved. Germline V lookup: CDR1 SGHAT, CDR2 FQNNGV. CDR3 length: 12 amino acids. The V and J ends lost 3 bases and 5 bases respectively, with 7 bases between them.

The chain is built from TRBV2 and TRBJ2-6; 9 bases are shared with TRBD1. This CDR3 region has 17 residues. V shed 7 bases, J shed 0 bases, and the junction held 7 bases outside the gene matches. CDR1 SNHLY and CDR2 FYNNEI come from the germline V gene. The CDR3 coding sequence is TGTGCCAGCATGAGACCGGGACAGGGCTCTGGGGCCAACGTCCTGACTTTC. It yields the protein CASMRPGQGSGANVLTF. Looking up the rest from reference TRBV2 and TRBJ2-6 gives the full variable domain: EPEVTQTPSHQVTQMGQEVILRCVPISNHLYFYWYRQILGQKVEFLVSFYNNEISEKSEIFDDQFSVERPDGSNFTLKIRSTKLEDSAMYFCASMRPGQGSGANVLTFGAGSRLTVL.

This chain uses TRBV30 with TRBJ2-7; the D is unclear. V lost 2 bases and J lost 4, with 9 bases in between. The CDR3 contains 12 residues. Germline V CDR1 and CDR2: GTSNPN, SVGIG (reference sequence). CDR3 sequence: CAWSTSGYEQYF. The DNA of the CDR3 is TGTGCCTGGAGTACCTCGGGTTACGAGCAGTACTTC.

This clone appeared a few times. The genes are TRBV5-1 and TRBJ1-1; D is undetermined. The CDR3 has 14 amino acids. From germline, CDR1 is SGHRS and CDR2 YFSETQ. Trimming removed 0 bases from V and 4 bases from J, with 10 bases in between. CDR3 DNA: TGCGCCAGCAGCTTGGCCCCAGAGGTCACTGAAGCTTTCTTT. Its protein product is CASSLAPEVTEAFF.

CDR3 amino acids: CASSGTGTYEQYF. The DNA of the CDR3 is TGTGCCAGCAGTGGAACAGGAACCTACGAGCAGTACTTC. This chain links TRBV5-6 with TRBJ2-7, with D possibly matching TRBD1 (5 bases). CDR1 and CDR2 (germline): SGHDT, YYEEEE. CDR3 size: 13 residues. V lost 5 bases to trimming and J lost 2 bases, with 11 bases between them.

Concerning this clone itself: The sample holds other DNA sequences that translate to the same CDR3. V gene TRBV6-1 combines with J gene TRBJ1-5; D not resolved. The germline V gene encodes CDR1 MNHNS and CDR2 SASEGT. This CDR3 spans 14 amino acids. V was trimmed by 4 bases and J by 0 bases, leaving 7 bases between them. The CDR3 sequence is CASSGQNSNQPQHF. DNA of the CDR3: TGTGCCAGCAGTGGTCAGAATAGCAATCAGCCCCAGCATTTT.

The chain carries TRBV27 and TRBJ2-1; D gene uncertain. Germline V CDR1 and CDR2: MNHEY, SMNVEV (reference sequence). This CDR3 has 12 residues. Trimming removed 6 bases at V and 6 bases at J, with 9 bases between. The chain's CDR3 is CASSSTVNEQFF. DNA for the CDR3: TGTGCCAGCAGCTCCACGGTCAATGAGCAGTTCTTC.

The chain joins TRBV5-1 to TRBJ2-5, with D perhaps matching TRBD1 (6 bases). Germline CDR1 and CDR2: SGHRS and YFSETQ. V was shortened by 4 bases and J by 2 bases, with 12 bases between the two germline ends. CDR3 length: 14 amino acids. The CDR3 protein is CASSATTGQETQYF. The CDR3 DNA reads TGCGCCAGCAGCGCTACAACAGGGCAAGAGACCCAGTACTTC.

CDR3 sequence reads: CASSRFDSYGYTF. In nucleotides, the CDR3 is TGCGCCAGCAGCCGATTTGACAGTTATGGCTACACCTTC. The chain couples TRBV5-1 to TRBJ1-2, with D possibly being TRBD1 (5 bases). Deletions cut 4 bases from V and 5 bases from J, with 12 bases between. CDR3 length: 13 amino acids. Germline V CDR1 and CDR2: SGHRS, YFSETQ.

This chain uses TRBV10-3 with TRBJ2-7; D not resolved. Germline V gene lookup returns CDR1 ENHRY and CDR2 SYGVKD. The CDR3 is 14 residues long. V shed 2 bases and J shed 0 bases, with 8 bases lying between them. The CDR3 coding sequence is TGTGCCATCAGTGAGGGCTACAGCTCCTACGAGCAGTACTTC. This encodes CAISEGYSSYEQYF.

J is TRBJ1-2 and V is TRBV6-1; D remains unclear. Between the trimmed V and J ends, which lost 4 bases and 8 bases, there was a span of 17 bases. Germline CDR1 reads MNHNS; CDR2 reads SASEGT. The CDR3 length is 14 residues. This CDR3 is CASSAEVSGYGYTF. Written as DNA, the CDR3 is TGTGCCAGCAGTGCAGAGGTGTCAGGATACGGCTACACCTTC.

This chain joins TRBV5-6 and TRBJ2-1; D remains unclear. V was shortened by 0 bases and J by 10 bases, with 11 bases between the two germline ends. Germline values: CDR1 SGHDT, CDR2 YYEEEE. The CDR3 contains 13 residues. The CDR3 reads CASSLAIDGEQFF. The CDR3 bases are TGTGCCAGCAGCTTGGCCATAGATGGAGAGCAGTTCTTC.